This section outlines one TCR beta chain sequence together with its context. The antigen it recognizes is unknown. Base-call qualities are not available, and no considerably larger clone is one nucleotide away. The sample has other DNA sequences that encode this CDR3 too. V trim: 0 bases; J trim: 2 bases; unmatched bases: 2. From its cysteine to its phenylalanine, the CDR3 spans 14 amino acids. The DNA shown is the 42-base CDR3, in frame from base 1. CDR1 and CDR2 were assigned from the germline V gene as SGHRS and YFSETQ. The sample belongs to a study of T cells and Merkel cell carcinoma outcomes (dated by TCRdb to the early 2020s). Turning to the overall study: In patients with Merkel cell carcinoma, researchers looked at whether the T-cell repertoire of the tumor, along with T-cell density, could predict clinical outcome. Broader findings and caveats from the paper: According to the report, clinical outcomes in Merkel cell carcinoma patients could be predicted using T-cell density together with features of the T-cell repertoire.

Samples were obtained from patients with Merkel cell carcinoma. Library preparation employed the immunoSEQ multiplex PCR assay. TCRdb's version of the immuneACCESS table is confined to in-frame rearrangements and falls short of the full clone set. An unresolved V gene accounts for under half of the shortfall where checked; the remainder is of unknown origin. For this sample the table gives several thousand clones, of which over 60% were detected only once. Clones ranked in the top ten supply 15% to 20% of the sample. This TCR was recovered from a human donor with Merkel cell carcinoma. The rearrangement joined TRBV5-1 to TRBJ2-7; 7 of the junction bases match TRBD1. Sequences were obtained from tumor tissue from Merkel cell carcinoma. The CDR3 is CASSLGTGPYEQYF. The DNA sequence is TGCGCCAGCAGCTTGGGGACAGGACCCTACGAGCAGTACTTC.